This T cell receptor beta chain emerged from a study of T cells in Graves' hyperthyroidism and ophthalmopathy. For the study at large: Peripheral blood was acquired at first diagnosis, ahead of any therapy whatsoever.

Researchers amplified the TCR beta CDR3 regions from RNA transcripts. TCR CDR3 regions were first amplified by RT-PCR with HTBI primers. TCRdb recomputed calls from the multiplex PCR reads with MiXCR, one row per CDR3 protein. The sample yields 500,000 to 600,000 distinct CDR3 sequences, approximately 20% seen once. This clonotype was counted only a few times. Antigen specificity is unknown. CDR1 is KGHSH, CDR2 LQKENI, per germline. This CDR3 is 16 amino acids long. V was pared by 2 bases and J by 7 bases, with 18 bases between. The study, taken as a whole, reports: Blood also contained most expanded thyroid clonotypes above 0.001.

The J gene is TRBJ2-1, the V gene TRBV18, with D hard to call. The clonotype comes from a man aged 40-49 years with Graves' ophthalmopathy. The sequenced sample consisted of blood. In nucleotides, the CDR3 is TGTGCCAGCTCACCAGGTTTATTAGTGGGTAGGAATGAGCAGTTCTTC. It specifies CASSPGLLVGRNEQFF.